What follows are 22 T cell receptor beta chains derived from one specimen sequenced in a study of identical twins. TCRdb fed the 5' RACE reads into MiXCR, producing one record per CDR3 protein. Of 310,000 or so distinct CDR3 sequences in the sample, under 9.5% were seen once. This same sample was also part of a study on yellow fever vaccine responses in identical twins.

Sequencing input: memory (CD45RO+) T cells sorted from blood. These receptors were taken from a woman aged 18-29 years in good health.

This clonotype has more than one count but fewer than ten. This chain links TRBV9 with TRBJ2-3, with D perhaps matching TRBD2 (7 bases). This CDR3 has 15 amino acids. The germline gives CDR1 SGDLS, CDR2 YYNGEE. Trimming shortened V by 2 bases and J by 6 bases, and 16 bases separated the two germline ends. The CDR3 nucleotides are TGTGCCAGCAGCGTTGCCGGGGGGCACGTCGATACGCAGTATTTT. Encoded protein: CASSVAGGHVDTQYF.

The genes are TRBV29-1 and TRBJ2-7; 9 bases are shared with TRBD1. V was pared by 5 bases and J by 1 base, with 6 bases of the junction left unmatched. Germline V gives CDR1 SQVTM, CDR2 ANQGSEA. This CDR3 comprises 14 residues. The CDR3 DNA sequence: TGCAGCGTTTACAGGGGGCTTACGTCCTACGAGCAGTACGTC. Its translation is CSVYRGLTSYEQYV.

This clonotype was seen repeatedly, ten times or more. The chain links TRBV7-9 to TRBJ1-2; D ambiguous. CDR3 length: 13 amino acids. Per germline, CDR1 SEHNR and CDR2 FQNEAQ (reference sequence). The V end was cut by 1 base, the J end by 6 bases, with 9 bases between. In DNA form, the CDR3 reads TGTGCCAGCAGCTTAGACCCCGGGGATGGCTACACCTTC. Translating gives CASSLDPGDGYTF.

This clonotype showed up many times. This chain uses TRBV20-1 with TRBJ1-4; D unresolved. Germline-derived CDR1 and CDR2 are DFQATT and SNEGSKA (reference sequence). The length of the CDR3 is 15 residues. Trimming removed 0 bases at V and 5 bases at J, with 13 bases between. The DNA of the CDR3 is TGCAGTGCTAGAGATGACGGGAAGGAGAATGAAAAACTGTTTTTT. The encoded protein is CSARDDGKENEKLFF.

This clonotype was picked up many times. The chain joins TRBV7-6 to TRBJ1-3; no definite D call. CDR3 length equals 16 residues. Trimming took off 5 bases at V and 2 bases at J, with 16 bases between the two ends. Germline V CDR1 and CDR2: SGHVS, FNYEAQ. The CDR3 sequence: CASSVSGNVPGNTIYF. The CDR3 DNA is TGTGCCAGCAGCGTGTCGGGGAACGTACCTGGAAACACCATATATTTT.

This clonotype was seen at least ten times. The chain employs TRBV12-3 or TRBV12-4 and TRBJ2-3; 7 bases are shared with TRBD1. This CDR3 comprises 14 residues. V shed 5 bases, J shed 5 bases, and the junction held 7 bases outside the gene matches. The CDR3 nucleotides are TGTGCCAGCAGTACCGGACAGGTCAAAGATACGCAGTATTTT. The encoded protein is CASSTGQVKDTQYF.

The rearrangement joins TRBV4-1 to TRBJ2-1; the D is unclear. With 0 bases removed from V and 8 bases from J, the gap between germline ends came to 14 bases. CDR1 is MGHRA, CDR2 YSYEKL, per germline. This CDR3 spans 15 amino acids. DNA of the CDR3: TGCGCCAGCAGCCAAGACTGGGTTTCGAGAGATGAGCAGTTCTTC. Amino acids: CASSQDWVSRDEQFF.

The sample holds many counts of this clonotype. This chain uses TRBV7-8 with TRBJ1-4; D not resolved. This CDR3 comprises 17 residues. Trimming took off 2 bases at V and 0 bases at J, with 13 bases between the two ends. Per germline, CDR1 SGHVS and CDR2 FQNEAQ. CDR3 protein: CASSLRAWVSTNEKLFF. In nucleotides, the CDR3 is TGTGCCAGCAGCTTACGTGCGTGGGTCTCAACTAATGAAAAACTGTTTTTT.

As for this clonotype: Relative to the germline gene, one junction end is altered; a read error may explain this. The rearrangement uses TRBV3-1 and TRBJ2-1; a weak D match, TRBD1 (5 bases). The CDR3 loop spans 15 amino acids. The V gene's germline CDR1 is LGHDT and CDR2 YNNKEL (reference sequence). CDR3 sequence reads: CVSSQLGPSYNEQFF. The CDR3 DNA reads TGTGTCAGCAGCCAACTGGGGCCCTCCTACAATGAGCAGTTCTTC.

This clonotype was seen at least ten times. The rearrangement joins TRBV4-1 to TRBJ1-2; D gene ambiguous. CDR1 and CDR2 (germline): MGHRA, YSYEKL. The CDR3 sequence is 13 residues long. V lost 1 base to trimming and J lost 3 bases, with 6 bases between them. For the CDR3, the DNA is TGCGCCAGCAGCCAAGTTGTGGACTATGGCTACACCTTC. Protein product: CASSQVVDYGYTF.

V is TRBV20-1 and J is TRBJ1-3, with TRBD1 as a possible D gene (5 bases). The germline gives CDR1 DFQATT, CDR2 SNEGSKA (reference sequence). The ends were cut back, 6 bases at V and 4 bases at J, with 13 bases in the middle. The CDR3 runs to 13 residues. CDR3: CSAASQGGNTIYF. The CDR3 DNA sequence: TGCAGTGCCGCATCTCAGGGCGGAAACACCATATATTTT.

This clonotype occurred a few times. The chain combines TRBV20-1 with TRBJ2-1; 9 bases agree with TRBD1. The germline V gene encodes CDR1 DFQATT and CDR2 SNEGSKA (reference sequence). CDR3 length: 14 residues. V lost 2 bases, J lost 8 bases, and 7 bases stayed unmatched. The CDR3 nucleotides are TGCAGTGCTAGATGGACAGGGGCGATCGATGAGCAGTTCTTC. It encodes CSARWTGAIDEQFF.

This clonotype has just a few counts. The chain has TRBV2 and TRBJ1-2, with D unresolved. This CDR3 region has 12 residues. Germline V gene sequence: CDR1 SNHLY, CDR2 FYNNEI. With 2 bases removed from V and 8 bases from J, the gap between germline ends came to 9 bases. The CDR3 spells CASSERAGGYTF. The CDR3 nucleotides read TGTGCCAGCAGTGAAAGAGCTGGCGGCTACACCTTC.

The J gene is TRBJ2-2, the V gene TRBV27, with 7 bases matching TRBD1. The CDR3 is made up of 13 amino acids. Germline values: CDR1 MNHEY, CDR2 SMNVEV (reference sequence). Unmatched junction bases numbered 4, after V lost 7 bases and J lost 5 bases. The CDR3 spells CASTSTGTGELFF. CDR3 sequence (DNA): TGTGCCAGCACCTCGACAGGGACCGGGGAGCTGTTTTTT.

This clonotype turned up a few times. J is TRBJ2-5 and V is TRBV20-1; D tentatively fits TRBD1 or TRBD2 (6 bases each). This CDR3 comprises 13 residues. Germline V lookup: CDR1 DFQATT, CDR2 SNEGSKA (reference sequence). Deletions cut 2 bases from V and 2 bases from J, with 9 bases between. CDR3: CSARRGTQETQYF. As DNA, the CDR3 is TGCAGTGCTAGAAGGGGGACTCAAGAGACCCAGTACTTC.

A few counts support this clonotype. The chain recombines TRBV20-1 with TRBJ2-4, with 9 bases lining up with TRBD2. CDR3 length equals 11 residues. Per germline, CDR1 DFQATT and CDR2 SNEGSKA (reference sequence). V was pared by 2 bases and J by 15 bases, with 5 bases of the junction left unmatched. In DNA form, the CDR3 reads TGCAGTGCTAGAACGGCACTAGCGGGGTACTTC. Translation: CSARTALAGYF.

CDR3 in amino acids: CASSLDPTAKNIQYF. DNA for the CDR3: TGCGCCAGCAGCTTGGACCCAACAGCCAAAAACATTCAGTACTTC. The chain recombines TRBV5-1 with TRBJ2-4; D is unresolved. This CDR3 is built from 15 residues. Looked up from germline, CDR1 is SGHRS and CDR2 is YFSETQ. V was clipped by 0 bases and J by 0 bases, with 7 bases between them.

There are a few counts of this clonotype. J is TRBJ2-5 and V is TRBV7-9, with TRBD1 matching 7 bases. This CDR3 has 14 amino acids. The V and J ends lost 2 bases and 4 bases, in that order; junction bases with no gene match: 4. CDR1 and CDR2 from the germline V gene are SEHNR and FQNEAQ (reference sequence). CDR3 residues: CASSLRGGVETQYF. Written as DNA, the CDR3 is TGTGCCAGCAGCTTACGAGGGGGCGTAGAGACCCAGTACTTC.

As DNA, the CDR3 is TGCAGTGCTAGAGAGGGGTCTAATGAGCAGTTCTTC. Encoded protein: CSAREGSNEQFF. The chain uses TRBV20-1 and TRBJ2-1; D is uncertain. Trimming left V 0 bases short and J 7 bases short, with 7 bases between. The CDR3 contains 12 residues. Germline CDR1 and CDR2: DFQATT and SNEGSKA (reference sequence).

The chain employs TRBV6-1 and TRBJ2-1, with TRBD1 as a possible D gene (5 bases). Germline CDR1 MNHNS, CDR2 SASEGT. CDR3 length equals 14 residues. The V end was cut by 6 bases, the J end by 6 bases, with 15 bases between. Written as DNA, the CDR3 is TGTGCCAGCAGCCTTCAGGGTTCCGCCAATGAGCAGTTCTTC. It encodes CASSLQGSANEQFF.

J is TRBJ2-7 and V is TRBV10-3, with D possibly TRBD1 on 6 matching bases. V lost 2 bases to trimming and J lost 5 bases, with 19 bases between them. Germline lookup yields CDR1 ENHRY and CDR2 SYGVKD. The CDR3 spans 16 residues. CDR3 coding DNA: TGTGCCATCAGTGAGGCACAGGGTGGGGGAATACACGAGCAGTACTTC. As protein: CAISEAQGGGIHEQYF.

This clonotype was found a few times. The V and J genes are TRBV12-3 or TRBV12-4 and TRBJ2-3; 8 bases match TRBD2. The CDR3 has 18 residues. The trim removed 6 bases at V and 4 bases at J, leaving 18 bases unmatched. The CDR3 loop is CASSDYGGGGEGADTQYF. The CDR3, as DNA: TGTGCCAGCAGCGACTACGGGGGGGGAGGGGAAGGCGCAGATACGCAGTATTTT.